The present T cell receptor beta chain was sequenced within a study of T-cell memory formation after mild COVID-19. V shed 2 bases and J shed 6 bases, with 13 bases lying between them. The CDR3 sequence is 14 residues long. Germline V gene sequence: CDR1 DFQATT, CDR2 SNEGSKA (reference sequence). Of note for this clonotype: Its specificity is not known.

Findings and caveats of the study: Researchers could not confirm that second-wave clones peaking on day 37 targeted SARS-CoV-2.

5'RACE with constant-segment primers built TCRalpha and TCRbeta cDNA libraries with UMIs. One entry per CDR3 protein results from TCRdb running MiXCR on the 5' RACE reads. The data hold 200,000 to 300,000 distinct CDR3 sequences, with roughly 9.4% observed a single time. Sequenced material: PBMCs or a T cell subset sorted from them (not recorded which). This TCR came from a young man who had mild COVID-19 (a few samples of this study predate the infection). Cell type and time point are not known. The chain has TRBV20-1 and TRBJ2-2, with D perhaps TRBD2 (6 bases). In DNA form, the CDR3 reads TGCAGTGCTAGATCAGTCCCGGGGGCCGGGGAGCTGTTTTTT. Protein: CSARSVPGAGELFF.